These T cell receptor beta chains were read from a single sample in a study of blood T cells in healthy people across ages. TCRdb re-derived calls from the 5' RACE reads in MiXCR, one entry per CDR3 protein. This table holds 660,000 or so distinct CDR3 sequences, roughly three fifths found once. What was sequenced was blood. The receptors stem from a man aged 55 to 69 in good health. Both conserved end residues are part of each CDR3. The order of the fields is clone size, V gene, D gene, J gene, CDR3 protein, CDR3 DNA. The D gene is left open where the match is weak. Not every row has a clone size; where given, it reads once, few, many or a size class.

.	TRBV6-5	TRBD1	TRBJ2-7	CASSQARTGGSYEQYF	TGTGCCAGCAGTCAGGCAAGGACAGGGGGCTCCTACGAGCAGTACTTC
.	TRBV29-1	.	TRBJ2-5	CSVTTLIETQYF	TGCAGCGTCACCACACTCATCGAGACCCAGTACTTC
.	TRBV10-2	.	TRBJ1-6	CASSESGNSPLHF	TGCGCCAGCAGTGAGTCGGGGAATTCACCCCTCCACTTT
many	TRBV29-1	.	TRBJ2-5	CSARMGSQETQYF	TGCAGCGCCCGTATGGGGTCCCAAGAGACCCAGTACTTC
.	TRBV5-1	TRBD2	TRBJ2-1	CASSPQRGSMNEQFF	TGCGCCAGCAGCCCCCAGCGGGGGAGCATGAATGAGCAGTTCTTC
.	TRBV27	.	TRBJ1-1	CGSSVASNTEAFF	TGTGGCAGCAGTGTAGCCTCCAACACTGAAGCTTTCTTT
.	TRBV29-1	.	TRBJ1-1	CSPVASGGGTEAFF	TGCAGCCCCGTAGCGAGTGGGGGAGGCACTGAAGCTTTCTTT
.	TRBV2	.	TRBJ1-2	CTSSVQGSYGYTF	TGTACCAGCAGTGTGCAGGGTAGCTATGGCTACACCTTC
.	TRBV28	.	TRBJ2-1	CASSLGAVGNEQFF	TGTGCCAGCAGTTTGGGAGCCGTTGGCAATGAGCAGTTCTTC
.	TRBV20-1	.	TRBJ1-4	CSARSDRSNEKLFF	TGCAGTGCTAGGTCGGACAGATCTAATGAAAAACTGTTTTTT
.	TRBV5-1	.	TRBJ2-3	CASSSGTYSTDTQYF	TGCGCCAGCAGCTCCGGGACGTACAGCACAGATACGCAGTATTTT
.	TRBV6-2/TRBV6-3	TRBD2	TRBJ2-1	CASTMSGGPGNEQFF	TGTGCCAGCACCATGAGCGGGGGGCCTGGGAATGAGCAGTTCTTC
few	TRBV29-1	.	TRBJ1-2	CSVGQPNYGYTF	TGCAGCGTCGGACAGCCTAACTATGGCTACACCTTC
.	TRBV29-1	TRBD1	TRBJ1-2	CSVEGDRGNYGYTF	TGCAGCGTTGAAGGGGACAGGGGGAACTATGGCTACACCTTC
.	TRBV27	.	TRBJ2-5	CASSLSGQGKQYF	TGTGCCAGCAGTTTATCGGGGCAGGGCAAGCAGTACTTC
.	TRBV2	TRBD1	TRBJ1-2	CASTEDRAPYGYTF	TGTGCCAGCACCGAGGACAGGGCCCCCTATGGCTACACCTTC
.	TRBV3-1	.	TRBJ2-2	CASSQVVGSGLGTGELFF	TGTGCCAGCAGCCAAGTTGTGGGCTCGGGACTGGGCACCGGGGAGCTGTTTTTT
few	TRBV5-1	.	TRBJ2-7	CASSLLQPGAYEQYF	TGCGCCAGCAGCTTGCTCCAGCCGGGGGCCTACGAGCAGTACTTC
.	TRBV24-1	.	TRBJ2-3	CATGEGSRDTQYF	TGTGCCACAGGGGAAGGGTCTCGAGATACGCAGTATTTT
few	TRBV27	TRBD2	TRBJ2-1	CASSLLAGGLIDNEQFF	TGTGCCAGCAGTTTATTAGCGGGGGGGCTTATTGACAATGAGCAGTTCTTC
few	TRBV7-9	TRBD1	TRBJ2-7	CASSIRQGATYNEQYF	TGTGCCAGCAGCATACGACAGGGAGCTACCTACAATGAGCAGTACTTC
.	TRBV7-2	TRBD1	TRBJ2-7	CASSEQGIEQYF	TGTGCCAGCAGCGAACAGGGGATCGAGCAGTACTTC
.	TRBV4-3	.	TRBJ1-1	CASSQDGEVGNTEAFF	TGCGCCAGCAGCCAAGACGGGGAGGTTGGGAACACTGAAGCTTTCTTT
.	TRBV14	.	TRBJ2-5	CASSQATGRQETQYF	TGTGCCAGCAGCCAAGCGACAGGCCGCCAAGAGACCCAGTACTTC
.	TRBV5-4	.	TRBJ1-2	CASSSPEEPSYGYTF	TGTGCCAGCAGCTCCCCCGAGGAACCTAGCTATGGCTACACCTTC
once	TRBV25-1	.	TRBJ2-7	CASSDGPSRGYEQYF	TGTGCCAGCAGTGACGGCCCCTCACGGGGCTACGAGCAGTACTTC
.	TRBV11-2	.	TRBJ1-2	CASRGGKSYGYTF	TGTGCCAGCCGAGGAGGCAAGAGCTATGGCTACACCTTC
once	TRBV15	.	TRBJ1-2	CATSRDFYGYTF	TGTGCCACCAGCCGGGACTTCTATGGCTACACCTTC
few	TRBV20-1	.	TRBJ2-4	CSASSLLEDIQYF	TGCAGTGCTAGTTCCTTACTAGAGGACATTCAGTACTTC
few	TRBV4-2	.	TRBJ2-1	CASSQETVYNEQFF	TGTGCCAGCAGCCAAGAAACAGTGTACAATGAGCAGTTCTTC
.	TRBV6-1	.	TRBJ2-7	CASRDVGDPTYEQYF	TGTGCCAGCAGAGACGTGGGTGACCCAACCTACGAGCAGTACTTC
few	TRBV10-3	TRBD1	TRBJ2-7	CATAARTGSSYEQYF	TGTGCCACCGCGGCCCGGACAGGGTCTAGCTACGAGCAGTACTTC
.	TRBV20-1	.	TRBJ2-2	CSARDWADDTGELFF	TGCAGTGCTAGAGATTGGGCTGATGACACCGGGGAGCTGTTTTTT
once	TRBV5-1	TRBD2	TRBJ2-4	CASSRGDKNIQYF	TGCGCCAGCAGCCGGGGGGACAAAAACATTCAGTACTTC
few	TRBV20-1	.	TRBJ2-3	CSARDLGLAGAQYF	TGCAGTGCTAGAGATCTAGGGCTGGCAGGTGCGCAGTATTTT
.	TRBV12-1	.	TRBJ2-5	CASRRGTQYF	TGTGCCAGCCGACGGGGGACCCAGTACTTC
.	TRBV7-8	TRBD2	TRBJ2-7	CASSLVGTSGGNEQYF	TGTGCCAGCAGCTTAGTAGGGACTAGCGGCGGAAATGAGCAGTACTTC
.	TRBV20-1	TRBD1	TRBJ2-5	CSASSWDRGSGDQYF	TGCAGTGCTAGTTCTTGGGACAGGGGCTCGGGGGACCAGTACTTC
few	TRBV20-1	.	TRBJ2-7	CSARDRATYEQYF	TGCAGTGCTAGAGATCGGGCCACCTACGAGCAGTACTTC
.	TRBV9	TRBD2	TRBJ2-3	CASSVGLGTSGGGGTDTQYF	TGTGCCAGCAGCGTAGGTCTAGGGACTAGCGGGGGGGGTGGCACAGATACGCAGTATTTT
.	TRBV11-2	TRBD2	TRBJ2-5	CASSLVTGGRGAQYF	TGTGCCAGCAGCTTAGTCACGGGGGGGCGCGGGGCCCAGTACTTC
.	TRBV5-1	.	TRBJ2-5	CASSTQDTEETQYF	TGCGCCAGCAGCACACAGGACACCGAAGAGACCCAGTACTTC
.	TRBV7-2	.	TRBJ2-1	CASTTRGTRGDEQFF	TGTGCCAGCACCACAAGGGGCACCCGAGGGGATGAGCAGTTCTTC
.	TRBV5-1	.	TRBJ1-6	CASSIGPASSYNSPLHF	TGCGCCAGCAGCATCGGACCGGCGAGCTCCTATAATTCACCCCTCCACTTT
.	TRBV6-5	TRBD1	TRBJ1-2	CASSYLSGTGGSVYGYTF	TGTGCCAGCAGTTACCTATCCGGGACAGGGGGCAGTGTGTATGGCTACACCTTC
.	TRBV5-4	.	TRBJ1-1	CASSTGRTEAFF	TGTGCCAGCAGCACGGGACGAACTGAAGCTTTCTTT
once	TRBV18	.	TRBJ1-6	CASSRSKGDNSPLHF	TGTGCCAGCTCACGTAGCAAGGGGGATAATTCACCCCTCCACTTT
.	TRBV20-1	TRBD1	TRBJ1-1	CSARFTGARGHTEAFF	TGCAGTGCAAGATTTACAGGGGCGCGGGGTCACACTGAAGCTTTCTTT
few	TRBV10-3	.	TRBJ1-5	CAISDGGDQPQHF	TGTGCCATCAGTGATGGAGGGGATCAGCCCCAGCATTTT
.	TRBV7-2	.	TRBJ2-1	CASSFPGAEQFF	TGTGCCAGCAGCTTTCCAGGGGCTGAGCAGTTCTTC
once	TRBV6-1	.	TRBJ2-1	CASRATASSYNEQFF	TGTGCCAGCAGGGCGACAGCTAGCTCCTACAATGAGCAGTTCTTC
.	TRBV20-1	.	TRBJ1-2	CSAPPGQGDYGYTF	TGCAGTGCTCCCCCGGGGCAGGGAGACTATGGCTACACCTTC
.	TRBV5-6	.	TRBJ2-1	CASSLLSVRGEQFF	TGTGCCAGCAGCTTGCTTTCTGTGAGGGGCGAGCAGTTCTTC
.	TRBV27	.	TRBJ2-5	CASGVAGREQETQYF	TGTGCCAGCGGTGTCGCCGGGCGGGAACAAGAGACCCAGTACTTC
.	TRBV20-1	TRBD1	TRBJ1-1	CSAIDTGGSTEAFF	TGCAGTGCTATAGATACAGGGGGGAGCACTGAAGCTTTCTTT
once	TRBV12-3/TRBV12-4	.	TRBJ1-2	CASSSRAMNYGYTF	TGTGCCAGCAGTTCGAGGGCGATGAACTATGGCTACACCTTC
few	TRBV28	.	TRBJ2-7	CVTTGISSYEQYF	TGTGTCACCACGGGTATAAGCTCCTACGAGCAGTACTTC
few	TRBV11-2	TRBD1	TRBJ2-5	CASSLEGQGVSGETQYF	TGTGCCAGCAGCTTAGAGGGACAGGGGGTTAGCGGAGAGACCCAGTACTTC
.	TRBV13	.	TRBJ2-6	CASSPLRQGGPGANVLTF	TGTGCCAGCAGCCCTCTCCGACAGGGAGGGCCTGGGGCCAACGTCCTGACTTTC